The next 26 T cell receptor beta chains were all read from a single sample in a study of T cell responses to AZD1222 COVID-19 vaccine. Measured with immunoSEQ multiplex PCR; TCRdb has only the in-frame clones, and not every one. The sample records around 120,000 clones, more than 85% being singletons. The sequences come from peripheral blood, collected 28 days after the second AZD1222 dose. The receptor set was obtained from an adult who received the AZD1222 COVID-19 vaccine.

This rearrangement joins TRBV7-9 to TRBJ1-1; TRBD1 matches 7 bases. Trimming removed 3 bases from V and 10 bases from J; junction bases left unmatched: 5. CDR1 and CDR2 from the germline V gene are SEHNR and FQNEAQ (reference sequence). The CDR3 contains 12 residues. CDR3 protein: CASSFRQGPAFF. The CDR3 DNA follows: TGTGCCAGCAGCTTTAGACAGGGACCAGCTTTCTTT. Filled out from reference TRBV7-9 and TRBJ1-1, the complete variable domain reads DTGVSQNPRHKITKRGQNVTFRCDPISEHNRLYWYRQTLGQGPEFLTYFQNEAQLEKSRLLSDRFSAERPKGSFSTLEIQRTEQGDSAMYLCASSFRQGPAFFGQGTRLTVV.

The V gene is TRBV7-8, the J gene TRBJ1-3; D gene uncertain. Between the trimmed V and J ends, which lost 3 bases and 2 bases, there was a span of 8 bases. The CDR3 extends over 14 amino acids. The germline CDR1 and CDR2 sequences are SGHVS and FQNEAQ. CDR3 region: CASSFETPGNTIYF. CDR3 bases: TGTGCCAGCAGCTTCGAGACACCTGGAAACACCATATATTTT.

This clone was seen only once. The chain joins TRBV29-1 to TRBJ1-1; 7 nucleotides match TRBD1. The CDR3 consists of 12 residues. V shed 5 bases and J 1 base; nucleotides not matched to a gene: 1. The germline CDR1 and CDR2 sequences are SQVTM and ANQGSEA. The CDR3 nucleotides read TGCAGCGTTCAGGGGGAGAACACTGAAGCTTTCTTT. It encodes CSVQGENTEAFF.

The chain combines TRBV4-3 with TRBJ1-2; tentatively, D is TRBD1 (5 bases). V lost 2 bases to trimming and J lost 4 bases, with 11 bases between them. Germline loops: CDR1 LGHNA, CDR2 YSLEER. The CDR3 length is 14 residues. The CDR3 DNA reads as TGCGCCAGCAGCCAAAGCCGGGGGACCTATGGCTACACCTTC. Translated: CASSQSRGTYGYTF.

J is TRBJ2-3 and V is TRBV12-3 or TRBV12-4; 7 positions match TRBD1. The length of the CDR3 is 13 residues. V lost 1 base and J lost 6; bases outside the gene matches: 1. Here the CDR3 reads CASSLEGADTQYF. In nucleotides, the CDR3 is TGTGCCAGCAGTTTAGAGGGGGCGGATACGCAGTATTTT.

V is TRBV6-5 and J is TRBJ1-3; D gene unclear. The CDR3 loop spans 15 amino acids. Trimming removed 5 bases at V and 1 base at J, with 12 bases between. The germline V gene encodes CDR1 MNHEY and CDR2 SVGAGI. CDR3 sequence (DNA): TGTGCCAGCAGTAGGGCAGGCCTTTCTGGAAACACCATATATTTT. Its protein is CASSRAGLSGNTIYF.

In this sample, this clone turned up once. V gene TRBV11-2 combines with J gene TRBJ1-3; 9 nucleotides line up with TRBD1. V gave up 5 bases and J gave up 9 bases; unmatched junction bases: 11. Looked up from germline, CDR1 is SGHAT and CDR2 is FQNNGV. There are 15 residues in the CDR3. The CDR3 sequence is CASSTRPGTGITIYF. The CDR3 DNA reads TGTGCCAGCAGCACGCGTCCCGGGACAGGGATCACCATATATTTT.

The gene calls are TRBV2 and TRBJ1-2; TRBD1 aligns across 9 bases. The V gene's germline CDR1 is SNHLY and CDR2 FYNNEI. The CDR3 runs to 14 residues. The V and J ends lost 3 bases and 4 bases, in that order; junction bases with no gene match: 3. The DNA of the CDR3 is TGTGCCAGCAGTGAGGACAGGGGCACCTATGGCTACACCTTC. It specifies CASSEDRGTYGYTF. The variable domain in full, completed from reference TRBV2 and TRBJ1-2, reads EPEVTQTPSHQVTQMGQEVILRCVPISNHLYFYWYRQILGQKVEFLVSFYNNEISEKSEIFDDQFSVERPDGSNFTLKIRSTKLEDSAMYFCASSEDRGTYGYTFGSGTRLTVV.

The chain carries TRBV11-2 and TRBJ2-7; the D is unclear. Germline V CDR1 and CDR2: SGHAT, FQNNGV. The CDR3 is 14 residues long. V lost 5 bases to trimming and J lost 2 bases, with 13 bases between them. The chain's CDR3 is CASSRRALAYEQYF. The CDR3 nucleotides are TGTGCCAGCAGCCGACGGGCGCTAGCCTACGAGCAGTACTTC.

The V gene is TRBV27, the J gene TRBJ2-5; a weak D match, TRBD1 (5 bases). The V and J ends lost 5 bases and 5 bases respectively, with 24 bases between them. There are 17 residues in the CDR3. From germline, CDR1 is MNHEY and CDR2 SMNVEV (reference sequence). CDR3 DNA: TGTGCCAGCAGTCCTATCAGGGATTCGGTGTTACGGGAGACCCAGTACTTC. It encodes CASSPIRDSVLRETQYF.

The chain recombines TRBV4-3 with TRBJ1-1; possible D gene TRBD1, 5 bases. The CDR3 is 16 amino acids. Trimming took 0 bases from V and 3 from J, leaving 14 bases between them. Germline V gives CDR1 LGHNA, CDR2 YSLEER. The CDR3 loop is CASSQDAGGQDTEAFF. For the CDR3, the DNA is TGCGCCAGCAGCCAAGATGCTGGGGGTCAGGACACTGAAGCTTTCTTT.

This clone has a single count. This sequence joins TRBV7-9 and TRBJ2-1, with 8 bases lining up with TRBD2. Germline assignment: CDR1 SEHNR and CDR2 FQNEAQ (reference sequence). The CDR3 has 16 residues. Trimming at V came to 8 bases and at J to 2 bases, leaving 11 bases not matched to a gene. The CDR3 DNA reads TGTGCCAGCGGACCTCCAGCGGGAGAGGCCTACAATGAGCAGTTCTTC. Protein sequence: CASGPPAGEAYNEQFF.

The chain employs TRBV6-2 or TRBV6-3 and TRBJ2-1; 10 bases align to TRBD2. Unmatched junction bases numbered 7, after V lost 3 bases and J lost 8 bases. The CDR3 loop spans 15 amino acids. Per germline, CDR1 MNHEY and CDR2 SVGEGT. In DNA form, the CDR3 reads TGTGCCAGCAGTTATGTAGCGGGGGGCTGGGATGAGCAGTTCTTC. Translated: CASSYVAGGWDEQFF.

Comments on this clone: The identical CDR3 is also encoded by other nucleotide sequences in the sample. The rearrangement joins TRBV4-3 to TRBJ2-1; 8 bases are shared with TRBD1. Looked up from germline, CDR1 is LGHNA and CDR2 is YSLEER. V lost 3 bases to trimming and J lost 8 bases; unmatched junction nucleotides: 3. This CDR3 region has 13 residues. The CDR3 reads CASSQDRVDEQFF. CDR3 DNA sequence: TGCGCCAGCAGCCAGGACAGGGTGGATGAGCAGTTCTTC.

The V and J genes are TRBV19 and TRBJ2-1, with 14 nucleotides matching TRBD2. The V and J ends lost 4 bases and 6 bases, in that order; junction bases with no gene match: 5. Germline CDR1 is LNHDA and CDR2 is SQIVND (reference sequence). The CDR3 is made up of 16 amino acids. The chain's CDR3 is CASSNRLAGGPNEQFF. Here the CDR3 DNA reads TGTGCCAGTAGTAACCGACTAGCGGGAGGGCCCAATGAGCAGTTCTTC.

V gene TRBV6-1 combines with J gene TRBJ1-1; unclear D gene. Germline-derived CDR1 and CDR2 are MNHNS and SASEGT. V lost 3 bases, J lost 3 bases, and 8 bases lay in between. This CDR3 is 13 amino acids long. The CDR3 loop reads CASSDVWDTEAFF. CDR3 sequence (DNA): TGTGCCAGCAGTGACGTTTGGGACACTGAAGCTTTCTTT.

The rearrangement links TRBV14 to TRBJ2-5; TRBD1 aligns across 9 bases. This CDR3 region has 12 residues. Trimming removed 8 bases from V and 6 bases from J; junction bases left unmatched: 4. The V gene's germline CDR1 is SGHDN and CDR2 FVKESK. The CDR3 sequence is CASGQGRQTQYF. CDR3 DNA: TGTGCCAGCGGACAGGGGAGACAGACCCAGTACTTC.

The gene calls are TRBV6-1 and TRBJ1-2; a weak D match, TRBD1 (5 bases). Germline assignment: CDR1 MNHNS and CDR2 SASEGT. The CDR3 has 16 amino acids. V lost 4 bases and J 2 bases, leaving 17 bases between the germline ends. CDR3 amino acids: CASSADTEGLNYGYTF. The CDR3 coding sequence is TGTGCCAGCAGTGCCGATACAGAGGGGCTAAACTATGGCTACACCTTC.

The CDR3 coding sequence is TGTGCCAGCAGCTTAGCTCTAGTGCCCACAGATACGCAGTATTTT. It is translated as CASSLALVPTDTQYF. The rearrangement uses TRBV7-2 and TRBJ2-3; D unclear. The CDR3 runs 15 residues. The germline V and J ends were trimmed by 0 bases and 2 bases, with 9 bases remaining between them. Looked up from germline, CDR1 is SGHTA and CDR2 is FQGNSA.

The chain is built from TRBV5-6 and TRBJ1-4; 8 nucleotides agree with TRBD1. The CDR3 runs 15 residues. J gave up 5 bases and V 4 bases, and 7 bases lay outside the gene matches. Germline V lookup: CDR1 SGHDT, CDR2 YYEEEE. This chain's CDR3 is CASSGRGLRNEKLFF. The CDR3 DNA reads as TGTGCCAGCAGCGGCAGGGGGCTGAGAAATGAAAAACTGTTTTTT.

The gene calls are TRBV6-1 and TRBJ1-2; D is ambiguous. This CDR3 comprises 13 residues. The germline CDR1 and CDR2 sequences are MNHNS and SASEGT. Trimming removed 2 bases at V and 2 bases at J, with 6 bases between. This CDR3 reads CASSETLNYGYTF. The CDR3 DNA is TGTGCCAGCAGTGAAACGCTAAACTATGGCTACACCTTC.

This clone was picked up one time. The rearrangement uses TRBV6-2 or TRBV6-3 and TRBJ2-7; D is unresolved. The CDR3 runs to 11 residues. The germline V gene has CDR1 MNHEY and CDR2 SVGEGT. Trimming stripped 5 bases from V and 7 bases from J, with 9 bases between. The CDR3 sequence is CASSRYGEQYF. DNA for the CDR3: TGTGCCAGCAGTCGCTACGGGGAGCAGTACTTC.

The rearrangement links TRBV6-5 to TRBJ1-1; weak D call: TRBD1 (5 bases). This CDR3 is built from 13 residues. Trimming stripped 6 bases from V and 4 bases from J, with 12 bases between. Germline V lookup: CDR1 MNHEY, CDR2 SVGAGI. CDR3 loop: CASRRSGPTEAFF. The CDR3 bases are TGTGCCAGCAGGAGATCGGGACCCACTGAAGCTTTCTTT.

This clone was counted a single time. V gene TRBV4-3 combines with J gene TRBJ1-3; D unclear. The germline CDR1 and CDR2 sequences are LGHNA and YSLEER. The CDR3 spans 14 residues. Trimming stripped 0 bases from V and 0 bases from J, with 3 bases between. This CDR3 is CASSQDGSGNTIYF. DNA of the CDR3: TGCGCCAGCAGCCAAGACGGCTCTGGAAACACCATATATTTT.

The rearrangement joins TRBV7-9 to TRBJ2-1, with 10 bases identical to TRBD2. V shed 1 base, J shed 12 bases, and the junction held 18 bases outside the gene matches. The CDR3 is 18 residues long. Germline V gene data show CDR1 as SEHNR and CDR2 as FQNEAQ (reference sequence). In DNA form, the CDR3 reads TGTGCCAGCAGCTTAGTCGGGCTAGCGGGGGCCAAAGAGCATAGGCAGTTCTTC. Translated: CASSLVGLAGAKEHRQFF.

The V gene is TRBV29-1, the J gene TRBJ2-7; D is tentatively TRBD1 or TRBD2 (5 bases each). V shed 1 base and J shed 5 bases, with 9 bases lying between them. There are 12 residues in the CDR3. Germline lookup yields CDR1 SQVTM and CDR2 ANQGSEA. CDR3 sequence (DNA): TGCAGCGTTGAAGCCGGGGCGGACGAGCAGTACTTC. It specifies CSVEAGADEQYF.